This TCR beta chain was sequenced during a study of blood T cell repertoires in COVID-19. At the level of the study: The origin of the acute and convalescent COVID-19 samples was the United States, Italy and Spain.

Profiled with immunoSEQ multiplex PCR; TCRdb holds only in-frame clones, not every one. The sample carries around 82,000 clones, over 75% recorded once. V lost 6 bases, J lost 0 bases, and 9 bases lay in between. The CDR3 extends over 13 amino acids. CDR1 MNHEY and CDR2 SMNVEV come from the germline V gene (reference sequence). Sequencing was done on a sample of peripheral blood. This chain links TRBV27 with TRBJ2-7, with D maybe TRBD2 (5 bases). This receptor was taken from a human donor in a cohort sampled during active COVID-19. CDR3 residues: CASRPGFSYEQYF. For the CDR3, the DNA is TGTGCCAGCAGGCCGGGGTTCTCCTACGAGCAGTACTTC.